This entry lists 30 T cell receptor beta chains sequenced from one sample in a study of control samples from healthy donors and cancer patients. The method was immunoSEQ multiplex PCR; TCRdb's version includes in-frame clones alone and lacks a portion of them. The table has roughly 200,000 clones, over 85% seen once; the top ten hold around 1.6%. Sequencing used blood. These receptors came from a man in his late teens or twenties in good health.

The V call is TRBV14, the J call TRBJ2-3; unclear D gene. The germline V and J ends were trimmed by 5 bases and 2 bases, with 17 bases remaining between them. CDR3 size: 16 residues. Per the germline V gene, CDR1 is SGHDN and CDR2 is FVKESK. CDR3 nucleotide sequence: TGTGCCAGCAGCGAAACACTCGTATCCGTCACAGATACGCAGTATTTT. The encoded protein is CASSETLVSVTDTQYF.

V gene TRBV9 combines with J gene TRBJ2-2; D call uncertain. CDR1 is SGDLS and CDR2 is YYNGEE in the germline V gene. This CDR3 has 15 amino acids. Deletions cut 0 bases from V and 2 bases from J, with 8 bases between. The CDR3 protein is CASSVASGNTGELFF. DNA for the CDR3: TGTGCCAGCAGCGTAGCATCAGGAAACACCGGGGAGCTGTTTTTT.

The chain is built from TRBV2 and TRBJ2-7, with 11 nucleotides matching TRBD2. V lost 7 bases, J lost 5 bases, and 13 bases stayed unmatched. CDR1 is SNHLY, CDR2 FYNNEI, per germline. The CDR3 is 16 residues long. The chain's CDR3 is CASTSDTLAGGNEQYF. CDR3 sequence (DNA): TGTGCCAGCACTTCGGATACCCTAGCGGGGGGTAACGAGCAGTACTTC.

The CDR3 coding sequence is TGCGCCAGCAGCTTCGAAGGGGCTTCAACCGGGGAGCTGTTTTTT. Residues: CASSFEGASTGELFF. The V gene is TRBV5-1, the J gene TRBJ2-2; D is possibly TRBD1 (5 bases). Trimming pared 2 bases from V and 5 bases from J, leaving 13 bases between. From germline, CDR1 is SGHRS and CDR2 YFSETQ. The CDR3 runs 15 residues. Variable domain in full (rest from reference TRBV5-1 and TRBJ2-2): KAGVTQTPRYLIKTRGQQVTLSCSPISGHRSVSWYQQTPGQGLQFLFEYFSETQRNKGNFPGRFSGRQFSNSRSEMNVSTLELGDSALYLCASSFEGASTGELFFGEGSRLTVL.

The chain uses TRBV2 and TRBJ2-5, with 8 bases identical to TRBD1. V lost 8 bases, J lost 6 bases, and 2 bases stayed unmatched. This CDR3 is 11 amino acids long. The germline gives CDR1 SNHLY, CDR2 FYNNEI. CDR3 coding DNA: TGTGCCAGCCGGGACAGGCAGACCCAGTACTTC. It encodes CASRDRQTQYF.

V and J are TRBV30 and TRBJ2-3; D is uncertain. CDR3 size: 13 residues. The germline V gene encodes CDR1 GTSNPN and CDR2 SVGIG (reference sequence). V lost 1 base to trimming and J lost 5 bases, with 10 bases between them. The CDR3 nucleotides read TGTGCCTGGAGTGAGACTGGCAGAGATACGCAGTATTTT. Translating gives CAWSETGRDTQYF. The full variable domain, its missing parts supplied by reference TRBV30 and TRBJ2-3, is SQTIHQWPATLVQPVGSPLSLECTVEGTSNPNLYWYRQAAGRGLQLLFYSVGIGQISSEVPQNLSASRPQDRQFILSSKKLLLSDSGFYLCAWSETGRDTQYFGPGTRLTVL.

This rearrangement joins TRBV29-1 to TRBJ2-1, with 11 bases that match TRBD2. With V trimmed by 3 bases and J by 7 bases, 5 bases remained unmatched. Germline CDR1 and CDR2: SQVTM and ANQGSEA. The CDR3 covers 14 residues. CDR3 DNA: TGCAGCGTTGATACTAGCGGGGGAGGGAATGAGCAGTTCTTC. Amino acid sequence: CSVDTSGGGNEQFF.

A word on this clone: The same CDR3 is also encoded by other DNA sequences in this sample. V and J are TRBV6-2 or TRBV6-3 and TRBJ2-7; 7 bases align to TRBD2. This CDR3 is built from 14 residues. The germline V gene has CDR1 MNHEY and CDR2 SVGEGT. Unmatched junction bases numbered 6, after V lost 3 bases and J lost 4 bases. In DNA form, the CDR3 reads TGTGCCAGCAGTTATAGTCGCGGGGGTTACGAGCAGTACTTC. Its translation is CASSYSRGGYEQYF.

The V call is TRBV18, the J call TRBJ2-2; TRBD1 matches 9 bases. The V and J ends lost 5 bases and 6 bases, in that order; junction bases with no gene match: 4. The CDR3 loop spans 14 amino acids. CDR1 and CDR2 from the germline V gene are KGHSH and LQKENI. The CDR3 sequence is CASSRDRAAGELFF. The CDR3 DNA reads TGTGCCAGCTCAAGGGACAGGGCGGCCGGGGAGCTGTTTTTT.

The chain uses TRBV28 and TRBJ2-2, with D perhaps matching TRBD2 (7 bases). The germline V gene encodes CDR1 MDHEN and CDR2 SYDVKM. The CDR3 is 13 residues long. V lost 8 bases, J lost 7 bases, and 14 bases lay in between. The CDR3 loop is CASRRGADGELFF. The DNA of the CDR3 is TGTGCCAGCCGCCGGGGGGCCGACGGGGAGCTGTTTTTT.

V is TRBV6-1 and J is TRBJ2-5; D is perhaps TRBD2 (6 bases). The CDR3 spans 16 residues. Deletions cut 1 base from V and 5 bases from J, with 17 bases between. Germline CDR1 reads MNHNS; CDR2 reads SASEGT. In DNA, the CDR3 is TGTGCCAGCAGTGAAGTCGAAAACCGGGGGTTCGAGACCCAGTACTTC. Translation: CASSEVENRGFETQYF.

The chain combines TRBV11-2 with TRBJ2-1; D unclear. V lost 1 base and J lost 0, with 10 bases in between. Germline V CDR1 and CDR2: SGHAT, FQNNGV. The CDR3 extends over 16 amino acids. For the CDR3, the DNA is TGTGCCAGCAGCTTAGGGGTCTGGAGCTCCTACAATGAGCAGTTCTTC. It specifies CASSLGVWSSYNEQFF. Drawing the rest from reference TRBV11-2 and TRBJ2-1, the complete variable domain is EAGVAQSPRYKIIEKRQSVAFWCNPISGHATLYWYQQILGQGPKLLIQFQNNGVVDDSQLPKDRFSAERLKGVDSTLKIQPAKLEDSAVYLCASSLGVWSSYNEQFFGPGTRLTVL.

CDR3 DNA: TGTGCCAGCAGTTACAGCGGGGCGGGGACAGATACGCAGTATTTT. Amino acids: CASSYSGAGTDTQYF. The J gene is TRBJ2-3, the V gene TRBV3-1 (or the pseudogene TRBV3-2), with 7 bases fitting TRBD2. The J segment lost 3 bases and the V segment lost 6 bases, leaving 9 bases of the junction unmatched. CDR1 is LGHDT and CDR2 is YNNKEL in the germline V gene (reference sequence). This CDR3 is 15 amino acids long.

The V and J genes are TRBV10-3 and TRBJ1-1, with D unclear. In germline, CDR1 is ENHRY, CDR2 SYGVKD. Trimming cost V 1 base and J 0 bases, with 15 bases left between them. The CDR3 is 17 residues long. In DNA form, the CDR3 reads TGTGCCATCAGTGAGTACAACATCTTTTACATGAACACTGAAGCTTTCTTT. It encodes CAISEYNIFYMNTEAFF.

This clone was seen just once. J is TRBJ2-1 and V is TRBV18; 10 bases fit TRBD1. Trimming took 2 bases from V and 2 from J; bases not matched to a gene: 3. The CDR3 loop spans 16 amino acids. CDR1 KGHSH and CDR2 LQKENI come from the germline V gene. The CDR3 region has the DNA TGTGCCAGCTCACCAAAGACAGGGGGCCCCTACAATGAGCAGTTCTTC. Encoded protein: CASSPKTGGPYNEQFF.

V and J are TRBV11-2 and TRBJ2-1; TRBD2 agrees at 14 bases. The CDR3 is 16 residues long. The junction had 8 bases not matched to a gene; V was cut back by 7 bases and J by 6 bases. The germline V gene encodes CDR1 SGHAT and CDR2 FQNNGV. DNA of the CDR3: TGTGCCAGCAACCCGGGACTAGCGGGGGTTGTCAATGAGCAGTTCTTC. The encoded protein is CASNPGLAGVVNEQFF.

The chain recombines TRBV5-4 with TRBJ1-3; D is unresolved. V lost 2 bases, J lost 0 bases, and 12 bases lay in between. The CDR3 totals 16 residues. Germline V CDR1 and CDR2: SGHNT, YYREEE (reference sequence). The CDR3 protein is CASSFKAGSSGNTIYF. CDR3 coding DNA: TGTGCCAGCAGCTTTAAAGCAGGAAGCTCTGGAAACACCATATATTTT.

The J gene is TRBJ2-7, the V gene TRBV28; the match to TRBD1 covers 7 bases. The CDR3 covers 14 residues. The V gene's germline CDR1 is MDHEN and CDR2 SYDVKM. V lost 1 base and J lost 6; bases outside the gene matches: 6. The CDR3 reads CASSLLQGYSEQYF. The DNA of the CDR3 is TGTGCCAGCAGTTTATTACAGGGGTACAGCGAGCAGTACTTC.

This chain connects TRBV6-5 to TRBJ2-3, with 8 bases identical to TRBD2. Germline CDR1 reads MNHEY; CDR2 reads SVGAGI. The CDR3 contains 15 residues. V trimming: 5 bases; J trimming: 1 base; junction bases outside the gene matches: 5. The CDR3 loop is CASSTPLAGTDTQYF. The CDR3 nucleotides read TGTGCCAGCAGTACGCCACTAGCGGGCACAGATACGCAGTATTTT.

CDR3 in DNA: TGTGCCAGCAGTCGGGGCACCGGGGAGCTGTTTTTT. It translates to CASSRGTGELFF. The chain recombines TRBV6-5 with TRBJ2-2; perhaps TRBD2 as D (5 bases). Germline V gene data show CDR1 as MNHEY and CDR2 as SVGAGI. The CDR3 has 12 amino acids. The V and J ends lost 5 bases and 4 bases respectively, with 5 bases between them.

The chain combines TRBV7-6 with TRBJ2-3; TRBD2 might be the D (5 bases). The ends were cut back, 1 base at V and 4 bases at J, with 12 bases in the middle. CDR1 is SGHVS, CDR2 FNYEAQ, per germline. The CDR3 runs 15 residues. CDR3 loop: CASSLVGGLADTQYF. CDR3 nucleotides: TGTGCCAGCAGCTTAGTGGGCGGGCTGGCAGATACGCAGTATTTT.

This clone was detected only once. The chain links TRBV5-6 to TRBJ1-2; D gene uncertain. Germline CDR1 is SGHDT and CDR2 is YYEEEE. CDR3 length: 13 residues. The germline V and J ends were trimmed by 4 bases and 8 bases, with 15 bases remaining between them. CDR3 DNA sequence: TGTGCCAGCAGCCCTCACGCGGCGCGGGGCTACACCTTC. This sequence encodes CASSPHAARGYTF.

In its sample, this clone was seen a few times. The V gene is TRBV3-1 (or the pseudogene TRBV3-2), the J gene TRBJ2-2, with D maybe TRBD2 (5 bases). Germline values: CDR1 LGHDT, CDR2 YNNKEL (reference sequence). V was cut by 0 bases and J by 5 bases, with 10 bases left in between. CDR3 length equals 15 residues. CDR3 DNA: TGTGCCAGCAGCCAAGATCATCGGGGAACCGGGGAGCTGTTTTTT. It encodes CASSQDHRGTGELFF.

V gene TRBV6-6 combines with J gene TRBJ1-5; TRBD1 agrees at 9 bases. The CDR3 is made up of 19 amino acids. Per the germline V gene, CDR1 is MNHNY and CDR2 is SVGAGI (reference sequence). The J segment lost 2 bases and the V segment lost 5 bases, leaving 16 bases of the junction unmatched. DNA for the CDR3: TGTGCCAGCAGTCGCCGGGGACAGGGAATAGGGCCGGGCAATCAGCCCCAGCATTTT. Translating gives CASSRRGQGIGPGNQPQHF.

The chain is built from TRBV7-9 and TRBJ1-6; the D gene is possibly TRBD1 (6 bases). The V end was cut by 5 bases, the J end by 10 bases, with 24 bases between. The CDR3 sequence is 17 residues long. CDR1 SEHNR and CDR2 FQNEAQ come from the germline V gene (reference sequence). CDR3 region: CASSPPGAGDEGSPLHF. CDR3 nucleotides: TGTGCCAGCAGCCCACCGGGGGCGGGGGATGAGGGATCACCCCTCCACTTT.

This chain links TRBV28 with TRBJ2-7; D unresolved. The CDR3 length is 12 residues. CDR1 and CDR2 from the germline V gene are MDHEN and SYDVKM. The germline V and J ends were trimmed by 5 bases and 2 bases, with 7 bases remaining between them. The CDR3 region has the DNA TGTGCCAGCAGTCCTTACACCTACGAGCAGTACTTC. It encodes CASSPYTYEQYF.

V gene TRBV5-1 combines with J gene TRBJ1-5, with 7 bases fitting TRBD1. In germline, CDR1 is SGHRS, CDR2 YFSETQ. The CDR3 runs 14 residues. V lost 4 bases, J lost 6 bases, and 7 bases stayed unmatched. This chain's CDR3 is CASSRGQPGQPQHF. CDR3 in DNA: TGCGCCAGCAGCCGGGGACAGCCGGGTCAGCCCCAGCATTTT.

This clone is a singleton in its sample. The gene calls are TRBV10-2 and TRBJ1-3, with a tentative D call TRBD1 (5 bases). The V end lost 3 bases, the J end lost 7 bases, and 10 bases lay between the germline ends. The CDR3 totals 13 residues. The germline gives CDR1 WSHSY, CDR2 SAAADI. CDR3 DNA sequence: TGCGCCAGCAGTGAAGGGGAGGTGAACACCATATATTTT. Its translation: CASSEGEVNTIYF.

This CDR3 is CASSLGLIVGASGYTF. The CDR3 coding sequence is TGTGCCAGCAGCTTAGGGCTTATTGTAGGGGCGTCGGGCTACACCTTC. The V gene is TRBV7-2, the J gene TRBJ1-2; TRBD1 is a possible D gene (5 bases). CDR3 length: 16 amino acids. The ends were cut back, 1 base at V and 8 bases at J, with 20 bases in the middle. The germline CDR1 and CDR2 sequences are SGHTA and FQGNSA.

The chain joins TRBV5-1 to TRBJ1-4; 7 bases are shared with TRBD1. The CDR3 totals 15 residues. V lost 5 bases and J lost 2; bases outside the gene matches: 6. Germline assignment: CDR1 SGHRS and CDR2 YFSETQ. The CDR3 loop is CASRPDRATNEKLFF. CDR3 nucleotides: TGCGCCAGCAGACCTGACAGGGCTACTAATGAAAAACTGTTTTTT.